The next 21 T cell receptor beta chains were all read from a single sample in a study of blood T cell repertoires in COVID-19. This table comes from immunoSEQ multiplex PCR, and its TCRdb copy is limited to in-frame clones, with some not included. Here the sample spans 540,000 or so clones, roughly nine tenths being singletons. Sequenced sample: peripheral blood. The receptor set was obtained from a woman aged 50 to 60 with COVID-19, enrolled during active disease.

The chain carries TRBV9 and TRBJ2-3; TRBD2 aligns across 10 bases. CDR3 size: 16 residues. Germline assignment: CDR1 SGDLS and CDR2 YYNGEE. The trim removed 3 bases at V and 2 bases at J, leaving 6 bases unmatched. Written as DNA, the CDR3 is TGTGCCAGCAGCGCCGATAGCGGGGGGTCCACAGATACGCAGTATTTT. Translation: CASSADSGGSTDTQYF.

V usage is TRBV27 and J usage is TRBJ1-2; D is uncertain. The V and J ends lost 2 bases and 5 bases respectively, with 15 bases between them. The CDR3 has 15 residues. Germline values: CDR1 MNHEY, CDR2 SMNVEV (reference sequence). This chain's CDR3 is CASSLPRVIRYGYTF. The DNA for the CDR3 is TGTGCCAGCAGTTTACCCCGGGTTATAAGATATGGCTACACCTTC.

A single count supports this clone. The J gene is TRBJ2-7, the V gene TRBV27; TRBD1 is a possible D gene (5 bases). The CDR3 spans 13 residues. V was pared by 0 bases and J by 4 bases, with 7 bases between. CDR1 is MNHEY and CDR2 is SMNVEV in the germline V gene (reference sequence). CDR3 protein: CASSLSQGYEQYF. DNA for the CDR3: TGTGCCAGCAGTTTATCGCAGGGTTACGAGCAGTACTTC.

This CDR3 is CASSFNAGYNEQFF. The CDR3 DNA sequence: TGCGCCAGCAGCTTTAACGCGGGCTACAATGAGCAGTTCTTC. This chain joins TRBV5-1 and TRBJ2-1, with D possibly being TRBD2 (5 bases). Trimming took 2 bases from V and 3 from J, leaving 9 bases between them. Germline CDR1 reads SGHRS; CDR2 reads YFSETQ. The CDR3 spans 14 residues.

Worth noting for this clone: The sample holds other DNA sequences that translate to the same CDR3. J is TRBJ1-1 and V is TRBV7-3; D remains ambiguous. Between the trimmed V and J ends, which lost 5 bases and 1 base, there was a span of 11 bases. This CDR3 is 14 amino acids long. Looked up from germline, CDR1 is SGHTA and CDR2 is FQGTGA. The CDR3 region has the DNA TGTGCCAGCAGCCCCGGGCGGGGGAACACTGAAGCTTTCTTT. Its translation is CASSPGRGNTEAFF.

This clone was detected only once. This rearrangement joins TRBV7-3 to TRBJ2-1; the D gene is possibly TRBD2 (5 bases). CDR1 and CDR2 from the germline V gene are SGHTA and FQGTGA. The CDR3 spans 14 residues. Trimming shortened V by 2 bases and J by 0 bases, and 5 bases separated the two germline ends. In DNA, the CDR3 is TGTGCCAGCAGCTTAGGGAGCTCCTACAATGAGCAGTTCTTC. Translating gives CASSLGSSYNEQFF.

V and J are TRBV5-1 and TRBJ1-2; a possible D gene is TRBD1 (5 bases). The V gene's germline CDR1 is SGHRS and CDR2 YFSETQ. The ends were cut back, 1 base at V and 4 bases at J, with 11 bases in the middle. This CDR3 is built from 14 residues. The CDR3 reads CASSLWGGTYGYTF. The CDR3 nucleotides read TGCGCCAGCAGCTTGTGGGGCGGAACCTATGGCTACACCTTC.

This clone appeared a single time. This chain links TRBV5-6 with TRBJ2-2; perhaps TRBD1 as D (5 bases). Germline CDR1 SGHDT, CDR2 YYEEEE. The CDR3 runs 12 residues. V lost 6 bases to trimming and J lost 6 bases, with 9 bases between them. CDR3 sequence reads: CASKGLPGELFF. CDR3 DNA sequence: TGTGCCAGCAAGGGGCTCCCCGGGGAGCTGTTTTTT.

This clone appeared once. The CDR3 sequence is CASSLGQGSGYTF. CDR3 bases: TGTGCCAGCAGCCTAGGACAGGGTAGTGGCTACACCTTC. V is TRBV5-5 and J is TRBJ1-2; 8 nucleotides align to TRBD1. The germline V gene encodes CDR1 SGHKS and CDR2 YYEKEE (reference sequence). J lost 7 bases, V lost 4 bases, and 6 bases had no gene match. CDR3 length: 13 residues.

The CDR3 loop is CASSSPRGAGQETQYF. The CDR3 nucleotides read TGTGCCAGCAGCTCCCCGCGGGGAGCGGGGCAAGAGACCCAGTACTTC. The chain recombines TRBV5-4 with TRBJ2-5; 7 nucleotides line up with TRBD2. After removal of 3 bases from V and 2 bases from J, the junction contained 10 bases not matched to a gene. CDR1 SGHNT and CDR2 YYREEE come from the germline V gene (reference sequence). CDR3 length: 16 amino acids.

This clone was seen a few times. One end of the junction varies from germline; a read error may be responsible. The J gene is TRBJ2-1, the V gene TRBV19; D call uncertain. Germline CDR1 is LNHDA and CDR2 is SQIVND (reference sequence). The CDR3 length is 11 residues. This chain's CDR3 is CASSASRVRIF. The CDR3 nucleotides read TGTGCCAGTAGTGCCAGTCGGGTTCGGATCTTC.

This clone was seen a single time. CDR3 coding DNA: TGTGCCAGCAGCAGACAGGGCCCGTCTGGCTACACCTTC. It is translated as CASSRQGPSGYTF. The J gene is TRBJ1-2, the V gene TRBV27, with TRBD1 identical over 7 bases. The CDR3 runs to 13 residues. Looked up from germline, CDR1 is MNHEY and CDR2 is SMNVEV (reference sequence). V was clipped by 6 bases and J by 7 bases; unmatched bases: 8.

The chain is built from TRBV6-5 and TRBJ1-3; D is uncertain. This CDR3 has 12 amino acids. Per germline, CDR1 MNHEY and CDR2 SVGAGI. V lost 5 bases and J 7 bases, leaving 9 bases between the germline ends. The CDR3 DNA is TGTGCCAGCAGTCACCTCGGGAACACCATATATTTT. This sequence encodes CASSHLGNTIYF.

The chain joins TRBV6-5 to TRBJ2-1; tentatively, D is TRBD2 (5 bases). This CDR3 spans 15 amino acids. Germline V CDR1 and CDR2: MNHEY, SVGAGI. Trimming took 9 bases from V and 2 from J, leaving 17 bases between them. The CDR3 here is CASHRGLGAYNEQFF. For the CDR3, the DNA is TGTGCCAGTCACCGCGGGCTCGGAGCCTACAATGAGCAGTTCTTC.

The chain joins TRBV5-1 to TRBJ1-5, with 8 bases lining up with TRBD1. Germline V gene data show CDR1 as SGHRS and CDR2 as YFSETQ. Trimming at V came to 0 bases and at J to 4 bases, leaving 9 bases not matched to a gene. The CDR3 runs 17 residues. CDR3 residues: CASSLAVSGQANQPQHF. For the CDR3, the DNA is TGCGCCAGCAGCTTGGCCGTTTCGGGACAGGCAAATCAGCCCCAGCATTTT.

The chain has TRBV5-6 and TRBJ1-1; tentative D call: TRBD1 (6 bases). Trimming left V 4 bases short and J 6 bases short, with 10 bases between. Germline loops: CDR1 SGHDT, CDR2 YYEEEE. The CDR3 has 12 residues. CDR3: CASSPGQSEAFF. CDR3 sequence (DNA): TGTGCCAGCAGCCCCGGACAGTCTGAAGCTTTCTTT.

The rearrangement uses TRBV5-1 and TRBJ2-5; D possibly corresponds to TRBD1 (5 bases). V was cut by 2 bases and J by 4 bases, with 12 bases left in between. The germline CDR1 and CDR2 sequences are SGHRS and YFSETQ. The CDR3 contains 14 residues. This CDR3 is CASSFAGQAETQYF. The CDR3 DNA sequence: TGCGCCAGCAGCTTTGCAGGGCAGGCAGAGACCCAGTACTTC.

The rearrangement uses TRBV7-8 and TRBJ1-2; weak D call: TRBD1 (5 bases). This CDR3 contains 15 residues. In germline, CDR1 is SGHVS, CDR2 FQNEAQ. Trimming shortened V by 8 bases and J by 7 bases, and 23 bases separated the two germline ends. The CDR3 coding sequence is TGTGCCAGCTCCCTTTCGCAGGGTTTTCCTCCTGGCTACACCTTC. Protein sequence: CASSLSQGFPPGYTF.

The J gene is TRBJ1-5, the V gene TRBV10-3; D is unresolved. This CDR3 spans 13 amino acids. Per germline, CDR1 ENHRY and CDR2 SYGVKD. The ends were cut back, 3 bases at V and 3 bases at J, with 6 bases in the middle. CDR3 protein: CAISERDNQPQHF. The CDR3 DNA is TGTGCCATCAGTGAACGGGACAATCAGCCCCAGCATTTT.

This clone was counted ten times or more. V gene TRBV27 combines with J gene TRBJ2-2; D unresolved. This CDR3 spans 18 amino acids. Germline V lookup: CDR1 MNHEY, CDR2 SMNVEV (reference sequence). Trimming cost V 4 bases and J 6 bases, with 24 bases left between them. The CDR3 coding sequence is TGTGCCAGCAGTTCTCAAGGTCGGTCCGAGGCCGGCGCCGGGGAGCTGTTTTTT. It encodes CASSSQGRSEAGAGELFF.

V and J are TRBV29-1 and TRBJ1-1, with 9 bases lining up with TRBD1. Trimming removed 7 bases from V and 5 bases from J; junction bases left unmatched: 5. Germline V lookup: CDR1 SQVTM, CDR2 ANQGSEA. This CDR3 is built from 12 residues. The CDR3 DNA is TGCAGCGCGGGACAGGGAGGGACTGAAGCTTTCTTT. Amino acids: CSAGQGGTEAFF.